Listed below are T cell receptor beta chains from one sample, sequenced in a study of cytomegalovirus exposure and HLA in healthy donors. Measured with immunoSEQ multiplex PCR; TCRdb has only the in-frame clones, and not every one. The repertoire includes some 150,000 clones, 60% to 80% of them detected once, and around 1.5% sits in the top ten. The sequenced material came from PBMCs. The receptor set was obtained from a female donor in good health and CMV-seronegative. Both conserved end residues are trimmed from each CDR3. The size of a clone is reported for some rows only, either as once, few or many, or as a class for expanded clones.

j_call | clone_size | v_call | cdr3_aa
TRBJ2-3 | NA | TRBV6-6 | ASRGGDTQY
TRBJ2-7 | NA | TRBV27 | ASRGTGKYEQY
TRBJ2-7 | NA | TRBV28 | ASSLQVGNSYEQY
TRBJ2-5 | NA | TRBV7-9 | ASSSQWTSGDQETQY
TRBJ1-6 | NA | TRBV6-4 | ASSDSEDRALNSPLH
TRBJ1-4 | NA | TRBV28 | ASNTGTARGKLF
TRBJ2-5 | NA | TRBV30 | AWREGETQY
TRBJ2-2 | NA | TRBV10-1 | ASSQWRPGGSGRRTGELF
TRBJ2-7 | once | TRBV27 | ASSSTSGGARDEQY
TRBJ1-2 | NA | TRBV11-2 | ASSYGGDGYT
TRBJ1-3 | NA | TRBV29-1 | SVTGATGNTIY
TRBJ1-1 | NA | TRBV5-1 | ASRVTANTEAF
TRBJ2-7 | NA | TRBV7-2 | ASSLGGTGFSEQY
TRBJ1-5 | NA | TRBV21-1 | ASSNKGGHISNQPQH
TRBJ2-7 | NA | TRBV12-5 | ASGFNYEQY
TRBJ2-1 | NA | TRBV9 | ASSDPSAGKNEQF
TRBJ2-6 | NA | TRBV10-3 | AISESAGGNSGANVLT
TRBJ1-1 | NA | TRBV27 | VSDRTVEAF
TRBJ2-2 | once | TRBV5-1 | ASSLRAGTTGELF
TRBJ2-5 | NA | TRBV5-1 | ASSIDLQETQY
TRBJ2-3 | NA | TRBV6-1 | ASSEGGIGTWVTDTQY
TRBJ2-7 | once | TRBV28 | ASSPQTGYFYEQY
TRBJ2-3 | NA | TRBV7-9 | SSSHGGGQGTSDTQY
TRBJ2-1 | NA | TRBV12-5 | ASGLVSGREYNEQF
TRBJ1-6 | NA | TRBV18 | ASSSDGSYNSPLH
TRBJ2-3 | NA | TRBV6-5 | AVTSPDTQY
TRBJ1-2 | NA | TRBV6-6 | ASGLTGAYGYT
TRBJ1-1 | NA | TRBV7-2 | ASRIGVNRGSRGNTEAF
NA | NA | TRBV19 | ASSILPRVGHEQY
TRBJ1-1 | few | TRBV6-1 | ASSFRQERGEAF
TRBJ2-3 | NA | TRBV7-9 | ASSSGLAGGQVADTQY
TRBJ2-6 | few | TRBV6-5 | ASRAYHGANVLT
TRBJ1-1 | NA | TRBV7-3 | ASSPKGTGTGGLNTEAF
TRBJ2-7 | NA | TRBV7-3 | ASSPSGGSPYEQY
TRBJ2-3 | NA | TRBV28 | ASSLAGQDPDTQY
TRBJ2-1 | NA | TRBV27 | ASSPVVDSFYNEQF
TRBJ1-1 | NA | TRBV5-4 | ASSLGRGSMNTEAF
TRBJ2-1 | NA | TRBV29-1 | SCQGYNEQF
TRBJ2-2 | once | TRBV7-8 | ASSPRTVGGELF
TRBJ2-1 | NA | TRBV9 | ASSVVGREGGSYNEQF